The sample holds a few counts of the clone carrying this T cell receptor (beta chain). The data were taken from a study of blood T cells in healthy people across ages. The CDR3 has 13 residues. V was shortened by 0 bases and J by 11 bases, with 13 bases between the two germline ends. Germline V gene sequence: CDR1 SGHTA, CDR2 FQGNSA. A second PCR, run for roughly 7 to 12 cycles, used a sample-barcoded 5' primer plus a J-beta primer mix. From the 5' RACE reads, TCRdb called clonotypes with MiXCR, one entry per CDR3 protein. The table lists 600,000 to 800,000 distinct CDR3 sequences, over 40% of them singletons, with roughly 12% in the top ten.

Sequences were obtained from blood. The V and J genes are TRBV7-2 and TRBJ2-5, with D perhaps TRBD1 (5 bases). This TCR was recovered from an elderly woman in good health. DNA for the CDR3: TGTGCCAGCAGCTTAGCTCAGGGCCTAGGGCAGTACTTC. This encodes CASSLAQGLGQYF.